The 14 T cell receptor beta chains given below trace back to one sample, sequenced in a study of human T cells and chemical hapten exposure. Time point defined: pre-sensitization, week 0. Treatment: therapeutic diphenylcyclopropenone sensitization with weekly scalp DPC. Using its own MiXCR run on the RACE reads, TCRdb lists one record per CDR3 protein. The data contain some 360,000 distinct CDR3 sequences, roughly 4.6% of them seen just once; the ten biggest clones take up 2.6%. Material: whole blood, obtained in connection with sensitization to the hapten diphenylcyclopropenone (DPC). These receptor sequences come from a woman aged 45 to 65 with alopecia areata. Some clones in this sample may be carry-over from other donors' samples.

The chain is built from TRBV6-5 and TRBJ2-1; the D gene is possibly TRBD2 (6 bases). The V end was cut by 2 bases, the J end by 3 bases, with 11 bases between. CDR3 length equals 15 residues. From germline, CDR1 is MNHEY and CDR2 SVGAGI. The CDR3 DNA reads as TGTGCCAGCAGTTACGGGCTAGCGAACTACAATGAGCAGTTCTTC. The encoded protein is CASSYGLANYNEQFF.

This clonotype was seen many times. The genes are TRBV7-2 and TRBJ2-1, with TRBD2 matching 11 bases. Germline CDR1 and CDR2: SGHTA and FQGNSA. CDR3 size: 16 residues. V was clipped by 3 bases and J by 4 bases; unmatched bases: 5. As DNA, the CDR3 is TGTGCCAGCAGCTTGACTAGCGGGAACTCTTACAATGAGCAGTTCTTC. Amino acid sequence: CASSLTSGNSYNEQFF.

This clonotype was counted only a few times. The V and J genes are TRBV28 and TRBJ2-7, with 8 bases lining up with TRBD1. With V trimmed by 6 bases and J by 3 bases, 10 bases remained unmatched. CDR3 length: 15 residues. Germline CDR1 MDHEN, CDR2 SYDVKM. Here the CDR3 reads CASSSPGQANYEQYF. The CDR3 DNA reads as TGTGCCAGCAGCTCTCCGGGACAGGCAAACTACGAGCAGTACTTC.

This clonotype appeared a few times. This chain connects TRBV18 to TRBJ1-1, with 8 positions matching TRBD1. CDR1 and CDR2 (germline): KGHSH, LQKENI. Unmatched junction bases numbered 2, after V lost 8 bases and J lost 0 bases. The CDR3 covers 13 residues. The DNA for the CDR3 is TGTGCCAGCGGACAGGGAATGAACACTGAAGCTTTCTTT. Protein product: CASGQGMNTEAFF.

V gene TRBV28 combines with J gene TRBJ1-5; the D is unclear. Germline loops: CDR1 MDHEN, CDR2 SYDVKM. This CDR3 has 14 residues. The V end was cut by 8 bases, the J end by 4 bases, with 15 bases between. The CDR3 DNA sequence: TGTGCCAGCTTTCCGCCGGGATCTAATCAGCCCCAGCATTTT. Its translation is CASFPPGSNQPQHF.

This clonotype was recorded at least ten times. The chain recombines TRBV5-1 with TRBJ1-2, with 9 nucleotides matching TRBD1. J lost 2 bases, V lost 4 bases, and 6 bases had no gene match. Germline V CDR1 and CDR2: SGHRS, YFSETQ. This CDR3 is built from 15 residues. CDR3 in amino acids: CASSPPGTGNYGYTF. The DNA for the CDR3 is TGCGCCAGCAGCCCCCCCGGGACAGGGAACTATGGCTACACCTTC.

This clonotype has ten or more counts. This chain connects TRBV18 to TRBJ1-1; 8 nucleotides match TRBD1. The length of the CDR3 is 17 residues. The V and J ends lost 6 bases and 4 bases, in that order; junction bases with no gene match: 16. CDR1 and CDR2 from the germline V gene are KGHSH and LQKENI. The chain's CDR3 is CASSPAGGNIGSTEAFF. The CDR3 DNA is TGTGCCAGCTCCCCCGCAGGGGGCAACATTGGTAGCACTGAAGCTTTCTTT.

V usage is TRBV20-1 and J usage is TRBJ2-1; 7 bases align to TRBD2. Germline CDR1 DFQATT, CDR2 SNEGSKA (reference sequence). There are 15 residues in the CDR3. Trimming at V came to 0 bases and at J to 4 bases, leaving 6 bases not matched to a gene. Written as DNA, the CDR3 is TGCAGTGCTAGAGATTTGGCTAGCGGATACAATGAGCAGTTCTTC. Amino acid sequence: CSARDLASGYNEQFF.

This rearrangement joins TRBV7-9 to TRBJ2-1; 8 positions match TRBD1. Per germline, CDR1 SEHNR and CDR2 FQNEAQ (reference sequence). V trimming: 0 bases; J trimming: 15 bases; junction bases outside the gene matches: 4. The CDR3 sequence is 12 residues long. CDR3 DNA sequence: TGTGCCAGCAGCTTAGCACAGGGGGGTCGGTTCTTC. Translating gives CASSLAQGGRFF.

V is TRBV7-9 and J is TRBJ1-2; a possible D gene is TRBD1 (5 bases). In germline, CDR1 is SEHNR, CDR2 FQNEAQ (reference sequence). Trimming took 5 bases from V and 4 from J, leaving 11 bases between them. The CDR3 has 13 residues. The CDR3: CASSLQGVYGYTF. The CDR3 region has the DNA TGTGCCAGCAGCCTTCAGGGCGTCTATGGCTACACCTTC.

V usage is TRBV2 and J usage is TRBJ2-5; D remains ambiguous. The CDR3 is 18 residues long. Trimming took off 0 bases at V and 1 base at J, with 18 bases between the two ends. Germline CDR1 is SNHLY and CDR2 is FYNNEI. As DNA, the CDR3 is TGTGCCAGCAGTGAAGCTCCTCGGCTACCGGTCGGCCAAGAGACCCAGTACTTC. Protein sequence: CASSEAPRLPVGQETQYF.

This clonotype was seen a few times. The J gene is TRBJ1-4, the V gene TRBV6-1, with 8 nucleotides matching TRBD1. The CDR3 has 15 residues. Germline loops: CDR1 MNHNS, CDR2 SASEGT. The ends lost 1 base at V and 4 bases at J; junction bases unmatched: 2. CDR3 amino acids: CASSEDRGINEKLFF. The CDR3 nucleotides read TGTGCCAGCAGTGAAGACAGGGGGATTAATGAAAAACTGTTTTTT.

This clonotype was seen repeatedly, ten times or more. The V and J genes are TRBV5-5 and TRBJ1-6, with D unresolved. Germline CDR1 is SGHKS and CDR2 is YYEKEE (reference sequence). The CDR3 is 17 residues long. With 0 bases removed from V and 0 bases from J, the gap between germline ends came to 10 bases. CDR3 protein: CASSLEVTSSYNSPLHF. CDR3 in DNA: TGTGCCAGCAGCTTGGAGGTTACGAGCTCCTATAATTCACCCCTCCACTTT.

This chain joins TRBV7-9 and TRBJ1-5; 9 bases fit TRBD1. Trimming removed 6 bases from V and 8 bases from J; junction bases left unmatched: 5. Germline V gene sequence: CDR1 SEHNR, CDR2 FQNEAQ (reference sequence). There are 13 residues in the CDR3. The CDR3 protein is CASSRDRDEPQHF. CDR3 in DNA: TGTGCCAGCAGTCGGGACAGGGATGAGCCCCAGCATTTT.